This T cell receptor (beta chain) was documented in a study of cytomegalovirus exposure and HLA in healthy donors. Study-wide results and limits: Most CMV-associated TCR beta chains were later found to appear HLA-restricted. There was a cluster of highly shared sequence variants that was likely a sequencing artifact. Some TCR beta chains (roughly 150 of them) were listed as cytomegalovirus-associated.

The CDR3 totals 13 residues. Trimming took off 7 bases at V and 5 bases at J, with 15 bases between the two ends. CDR1 and CDR2 from the germline V gene are SQVTM and ANQGSEA. Notes on this clone: The antigen remains undetermined.

PCR primers comprised 60 Vbeta and 13 Jbeta primers. Profiling relied on immunoSEQ multiplex PCR, and the TCRdb table lists in-frame clones only, not all of them. The sample shows around 100,000 clones, roughly 74% of them seen only once. The sequence was collected from a woman between 18 and 29 years old in good health and CMV-seropositive. The chain employs TRBV29-1 and TRBJ1-5, with D possibly matching TRBD1 (6 bases). Sequencing was carried out using PBMCs. CDR3 in amino acids: CSGSSGGHQPQHF. CDR3 nucleotides: TGCAGCGGCTCCTCGGGGGGCCATCAGCCCCAGCATTTT.